These 8 T cell receptor beta chains were sequenced from one sample in a study of CD8+ T cells in alopecia areata. RNA, once extracted, was reverse transcribed into cDNA for use as the sequencing template. The data were produced by immunoSEQ multiplex PCR, yet TCRdb's version contains in-frame clones alone and is incomplete. Recorded here are some 110,000 clones, none singletons. Material: lesional skin. The receptors come from a C3H/HeJ mouse with alopecia areata. MHC haplotype of the mouse line: H2-k.

Comments on this clone: Here the gene names and germline are mouse. The read is 4 residues too short to cover the CDR3 end, so that end is filled in from the germline J gene. This chain connects TRBV13-3 to TRBJ2-7, with TRBD1 as a possible D gene (5 bases). The CDR3 extends over 12 amino acids. Trimming removed 10 bases from V and 0 bases from J, with 11 bases in between. Germline V gene data show CDR1 as NNHDY and CDR2 as SYVADS. The CDR3 sequence: CAAGQSSYEQYF. The sequenced CDR3 bases are TGTGCCGCCGGACAAAGCTCCTAT.

Remarks on this clone: At residue 10, the translated DNA and the protein in TCRdb do not agree; the protein given here is derived from the DNA. Mouse germline and gene names are used. The sequenced fragment ends 3 residues before the CDR3 boundary, so the rest is inferred from the germline J gene. The V call is TRBV19, the J call TRBJ1-6; D gene uncertain. TRBJ1-6 is classed as an ORF, of uncertain function. The V and J ends lost 4 bases and 3 bases respectively, with 5 bases between them. The germline CDR1 and CDR2 sequences are FNHDT and SITEND (reference sequence). This CDR3 comprises 13 residues. The sequenced part of the CDR3 DNA is TGTGCCAGCAGTCCACTCTATAATTCGCCC. This codes for CASSPLYNSP. From start to end, the CDR3 is CASSPLYNSPLYF.

About this clone: The genes and germline here are from mouse. From the germline J gene comes the end of the CDR3, since the read stops 4 residues before it. The chain employs TRBV19 and TRBJ1-2, with a weak D call TRBD1 (5 bases). The CDR3 extends over 14 amino acids. V was clipped by 4 bases and J by 0 bases, with 10 bases between them. CDR1 FNHDT and CDR2 SITEND come from the germline V gene (reference sequence). CDR3 DNA (partial): TGTGCCAGCAGTCTCGGGACTCCAAACTCC. Translated, it gives CASSLGTPNS. The entire CDR3 protein reads CASSLGTPNSDYTF.

In this sample, this clone turned up a few times. Gene names are mouse gene names. The read stops 4 residues short of the end of the CDR3; the missing end is completed from the germline J gene. The chain recombines TRBV13-3 with TRBJ2-7, with a weak D call TRBD1 (5 bases). CDR1 is NNHDY and CDR2 is SYVADS in the germline V gene. The V end was cut by 4 bases, the J end by 0 bases, with 11 bases between. The CDR3 contains 14 residues. The CDR3 reads CASSFRQSSYEQYF. The DNA read from the CDR3 is TGTGCCAGCAGTTTCCGACAGAGCTCCTAT.

This clone was counted at least ten times. The germline and genes are mouse ones. The CDR3 end is not reached by the read, which stops 4 residues before it; the germline J gene fills it in. This rearrangement joins TRBV13-3 to TRBJ2-1; D remains unclear. CDR3 size: 14 residues. Trimming shortened V by 2 bases and J by 3 bases, and 9 bases separated the two germline ends. Germline CDR1 NNHDY, CDR2 SYVADS. The covered CDR3 bases are TGTGCCAGCAGTGAGCAGGCCCCCTATGCT. Its protein is CASSEQAPYA. The entire CDR3 sequence reads CASSEQAPYAEQFF.

This clone has more than one count but fewer than ten. These gene names are mouse names. The CDR3 is cut off 4 residues early in the read; its end comes from the germline J gene. Within the sample, other DNA sequences also encode this same CDR3. The rearrangement links TRBV13-3 to TRBJ2-7; tentatively, D is TRBD1 (5 bases). Germline V gene data show CDR1 as NNHDY and CDR2 as SYVADS. The CDR3 sequence is 13 residues long. The CDR3 spells CASSETGQYEQYF. The CDR3 DNA, read in part, is TGTGCCAGCAGTGAGACCGGACAATAT.

Of note for this clone: A junction boundary mismatches the germline segment, possibly from a read error. Genes and germline come from the mouse. Read coverage stops 4 residues before the CDR3 terminus; the germline J gene supplies the remainder. This rearrangement joins TRBV13-2 to TRBJ2-5; perhaps TRBD2 as D (6 bases). Germline V gene lookup returns CDR1 NNHNN and CDR2 SYGAGS (reference sequence). This CDR3 region has 17 residues. CDR3 protein: CARGDAPGGINQDTQYF. CDR3 DNA (partial): TGTGCCCGCGGTGATGCACCCGGGGGGATAAACCAAGAC.

Concerning this clone itself: Gene labels here are mouse ones. The sequenced fragment ends 4 residues before the CDR3 boundary, so the rest is inferred from the germline J gene. This chain joins TRBV19 and TRBJ2-7; 8 bases align to TRBD2. The CDR3 has 13 amino acids. In germline, CDR1 is FNHDT, CDR2 SITEND (reference sequence). The CDR3 DNA, read in part, is TGTGCCAGCCGACCCACTGGGGGTTAT. Protein: CASRPTGGY. The entire CDR3 protein is CASRPTGGYEQYF.